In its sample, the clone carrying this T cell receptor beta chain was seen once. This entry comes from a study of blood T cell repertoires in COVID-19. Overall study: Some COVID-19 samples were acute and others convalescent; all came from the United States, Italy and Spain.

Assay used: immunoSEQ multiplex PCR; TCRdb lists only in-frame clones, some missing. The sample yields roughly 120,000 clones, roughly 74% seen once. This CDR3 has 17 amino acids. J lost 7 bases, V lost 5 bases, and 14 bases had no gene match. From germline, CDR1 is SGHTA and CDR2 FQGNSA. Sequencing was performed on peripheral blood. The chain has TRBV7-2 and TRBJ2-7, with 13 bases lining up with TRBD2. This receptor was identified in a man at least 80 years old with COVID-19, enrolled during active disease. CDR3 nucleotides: TGTGCCAGCAGCAAAACCGGGACTAGCGGGGTCCGGGGGGAGCAGTACTTC. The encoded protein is CASSKTGTSGVRGEQYF.